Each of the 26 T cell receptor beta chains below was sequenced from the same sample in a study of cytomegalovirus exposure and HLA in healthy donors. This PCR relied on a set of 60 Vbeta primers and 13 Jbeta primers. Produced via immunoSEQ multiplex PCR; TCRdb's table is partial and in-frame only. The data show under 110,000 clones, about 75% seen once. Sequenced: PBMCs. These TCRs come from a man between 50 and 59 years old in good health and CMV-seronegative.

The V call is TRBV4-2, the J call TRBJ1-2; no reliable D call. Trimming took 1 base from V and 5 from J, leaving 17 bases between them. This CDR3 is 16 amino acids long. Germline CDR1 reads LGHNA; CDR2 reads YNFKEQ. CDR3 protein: CASSQGRGQKIYGYTF. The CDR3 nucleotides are TGTGCCAGCAGCCAAGGACGAGGGCAGAAGATTTATGGCTACACCTTC.

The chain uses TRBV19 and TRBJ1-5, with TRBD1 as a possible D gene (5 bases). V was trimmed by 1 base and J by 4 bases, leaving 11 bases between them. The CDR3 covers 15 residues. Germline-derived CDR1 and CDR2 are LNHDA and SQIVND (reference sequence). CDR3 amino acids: CASSIAGHRNQPQHF. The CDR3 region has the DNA TGTGCCAGTAGTATAGCCGGACATCGGAATCAGCCCCAGCATTTT. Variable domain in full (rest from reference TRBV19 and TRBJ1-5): DGGITQSPKYLFRKEGQNVTLSCEQNLNHDAMYWYRQDPGQGLRLIYYSQIVNDFQKGDIAEGYSVSREKKESFPLTVTSAQKNPTAFYLCASSIAGHRNQPQHFGDGTRLSIL.

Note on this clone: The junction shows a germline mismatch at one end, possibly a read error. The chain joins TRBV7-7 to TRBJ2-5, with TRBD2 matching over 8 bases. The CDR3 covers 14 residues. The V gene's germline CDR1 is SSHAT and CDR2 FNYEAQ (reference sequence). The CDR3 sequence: CASSLAGGRETQYF. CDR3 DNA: TGTGCTAGCAGCTTGGCGGGGGGCAGAGAGACCCAGTACTTC.

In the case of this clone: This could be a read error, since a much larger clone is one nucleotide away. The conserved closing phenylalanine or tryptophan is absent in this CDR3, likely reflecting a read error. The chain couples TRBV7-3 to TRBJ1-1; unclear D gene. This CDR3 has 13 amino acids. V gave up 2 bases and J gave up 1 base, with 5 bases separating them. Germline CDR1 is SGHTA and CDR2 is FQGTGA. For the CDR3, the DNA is TGTGCCAGCAGCTTAGACAAGAACACTGAAGCTTTCTCT. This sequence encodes CASSLDKNTEAFS.

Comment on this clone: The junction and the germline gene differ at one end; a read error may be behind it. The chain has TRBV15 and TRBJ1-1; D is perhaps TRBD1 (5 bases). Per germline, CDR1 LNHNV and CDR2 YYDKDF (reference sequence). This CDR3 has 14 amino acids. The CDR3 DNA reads TGTGCCGCCAGCATATACGACAGGAACACTGAAGCTTTCTTT. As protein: CAASIYDRNTEAFF.

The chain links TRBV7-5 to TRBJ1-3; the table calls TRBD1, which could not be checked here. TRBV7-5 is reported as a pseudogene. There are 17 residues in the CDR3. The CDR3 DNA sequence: TGTGCCAGAAGCTCCCAGGAACAGACGAAAGGGGGTAACACCATATATTTT. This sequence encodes CARSSQEQTKGGNTIYF.

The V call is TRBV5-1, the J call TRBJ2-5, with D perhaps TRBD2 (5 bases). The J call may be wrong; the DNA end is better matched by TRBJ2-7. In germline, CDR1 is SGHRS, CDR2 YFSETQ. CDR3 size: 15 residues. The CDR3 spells CASSPTGSGSYEQYF. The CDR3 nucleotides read TGCGCCAGCAGCCCGACGGGGAGCGGTTCCTACGAGCAGTACTTC.

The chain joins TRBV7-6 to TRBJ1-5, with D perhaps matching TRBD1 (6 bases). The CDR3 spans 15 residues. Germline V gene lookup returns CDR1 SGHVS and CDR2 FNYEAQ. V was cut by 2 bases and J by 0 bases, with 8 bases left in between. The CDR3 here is CASSLKGDSNQPQHF. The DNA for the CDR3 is TGTGCCAGCAGCTTAAAGGGGGATAGCAATCAGCCCCAGCATTTT.

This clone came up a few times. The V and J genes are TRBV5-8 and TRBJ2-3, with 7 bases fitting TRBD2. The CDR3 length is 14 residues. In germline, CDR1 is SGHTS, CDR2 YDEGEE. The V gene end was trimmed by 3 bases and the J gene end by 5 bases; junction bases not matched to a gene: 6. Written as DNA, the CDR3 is TGTGCCAGCAGCTCGGATGCTAGCGGAGATACGCAGTATTTT. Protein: CASSSDASGDTQYF.

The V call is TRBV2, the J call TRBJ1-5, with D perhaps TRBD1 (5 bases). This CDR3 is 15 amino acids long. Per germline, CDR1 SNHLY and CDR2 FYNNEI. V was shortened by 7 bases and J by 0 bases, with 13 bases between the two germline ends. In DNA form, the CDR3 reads TGTGCCAGCAAAGACAGCTCCCGTAGCAATCAGCCCCAGCATTTT. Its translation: CASKDSSRSNQPQHF.

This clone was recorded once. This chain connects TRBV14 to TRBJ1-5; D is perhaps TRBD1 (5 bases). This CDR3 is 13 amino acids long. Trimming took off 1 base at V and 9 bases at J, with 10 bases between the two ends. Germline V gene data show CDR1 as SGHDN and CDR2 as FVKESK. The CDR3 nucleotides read TGTGCCAGCAGCCAAGGATCAGGGTGGCCCCAGCATTTT. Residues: CASSQGSGWPQHF.

Here the CDR3 DNA reads TGTGCCAGCAGTCCCCAAGTGCAGGGGGCCTACGAGCAGTACTTC. Its protein is CASSPQVQGAYEQYF. The chain combines TRBV27 with TRBJ2-7; 7 bases line up with TRBD1. V was clipped by 5 bases and J by 2 bases; unmatched bases: 9. Germline V gives CDR1 MNHEY, CDR2 SMNVEV (reference sequence). CDR3 length: 15 amino acids.

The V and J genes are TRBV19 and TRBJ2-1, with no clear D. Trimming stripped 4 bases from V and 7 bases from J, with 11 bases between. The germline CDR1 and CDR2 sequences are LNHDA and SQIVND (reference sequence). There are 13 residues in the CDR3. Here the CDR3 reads CASSKTEANEQFF. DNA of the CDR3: TGTGCCAGTAGTAAGACTGAGGCGAATGAGCAGTTCTTC.

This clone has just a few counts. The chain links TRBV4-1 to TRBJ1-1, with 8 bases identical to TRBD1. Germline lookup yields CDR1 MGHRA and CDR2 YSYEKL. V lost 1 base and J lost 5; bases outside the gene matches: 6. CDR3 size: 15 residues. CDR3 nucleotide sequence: TGCGCCAGCAGCCAAGTTGACAGGGGTTCGACTGAAGCTTTCTTT. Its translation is CASSQVDRGSTEAFF.

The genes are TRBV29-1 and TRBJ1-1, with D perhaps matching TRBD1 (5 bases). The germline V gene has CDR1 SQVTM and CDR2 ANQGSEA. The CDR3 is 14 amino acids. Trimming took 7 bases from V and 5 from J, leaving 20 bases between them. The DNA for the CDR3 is TGCAGCGGGGGGGATCGGGGAAGGGGAACTGAAGCTTTCTTT. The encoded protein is CSGGDRGRGTEAFF.

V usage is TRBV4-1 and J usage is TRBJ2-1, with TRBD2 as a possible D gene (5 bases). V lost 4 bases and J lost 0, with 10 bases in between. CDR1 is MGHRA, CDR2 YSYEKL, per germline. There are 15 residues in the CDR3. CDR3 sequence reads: CASSPADHSYNEQFF. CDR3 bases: TGCGCCAGCAGCCCAGCGGACCACTCCTACAATGAGCAGTTCTTC.

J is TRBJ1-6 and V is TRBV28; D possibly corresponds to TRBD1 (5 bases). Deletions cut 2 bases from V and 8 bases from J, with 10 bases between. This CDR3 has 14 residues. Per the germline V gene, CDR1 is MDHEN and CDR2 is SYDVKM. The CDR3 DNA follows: TGTGCCAGCAGTTTAGGTACGGGGGATTCACCCCTCCACTTT. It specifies CASSLGTGDSPLHF.

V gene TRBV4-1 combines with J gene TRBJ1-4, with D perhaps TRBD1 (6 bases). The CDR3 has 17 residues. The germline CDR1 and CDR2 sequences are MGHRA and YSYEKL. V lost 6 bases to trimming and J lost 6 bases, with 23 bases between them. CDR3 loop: CASRGEQGRSGDEKLFF. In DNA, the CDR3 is TGCGCCAGCAGAGGAGAGCAGGGGCGGTCCGGTGATGAAAAACTGTTTTTT.

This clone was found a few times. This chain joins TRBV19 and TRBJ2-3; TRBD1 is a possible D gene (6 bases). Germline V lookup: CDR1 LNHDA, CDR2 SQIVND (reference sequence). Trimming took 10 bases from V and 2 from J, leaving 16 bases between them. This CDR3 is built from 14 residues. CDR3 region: CATAGTPNTDTQYF. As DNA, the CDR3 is TGTGCCACGGCCGGGACACCTAACACAGATACGCAGTATTTT.

CDR3 sequence: CASKLLRAAGWEETQYF. CDR3 in DNA: TGTGCCAGCAAGCTCCTCCGAGCCGCAGGGTGGGAAGAGACCCAGTACTTC. The chain is built from TRBV27 and TRBJ2-5, with TRBD1 as a possible D gene (5 bases). The CDR3 has 17 residues. Deletions cut 7 bases from V and 3 bases from J, with 24 bases between. Germline loops: CDR1 MNHEY, CDR2 SMNVEV (reference sequence).

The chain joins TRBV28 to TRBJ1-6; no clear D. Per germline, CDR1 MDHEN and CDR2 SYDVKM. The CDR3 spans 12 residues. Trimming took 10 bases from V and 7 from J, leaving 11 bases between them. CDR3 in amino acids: CATQRQNSPLHF. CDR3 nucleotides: TGTGCCACTCAAAGACAAAATTCACCCCTCCACTTT. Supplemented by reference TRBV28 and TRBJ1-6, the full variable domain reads DVKVTQSSRYLVKRTGEKVFLECVQDMDHENMFWYRQDPGLGLRLIYFSYDVKMKEKGDIPEGYSVSREKKERFSLILESASTNQTSMYLCATQRQNSPLHFGNGTRLTVT.

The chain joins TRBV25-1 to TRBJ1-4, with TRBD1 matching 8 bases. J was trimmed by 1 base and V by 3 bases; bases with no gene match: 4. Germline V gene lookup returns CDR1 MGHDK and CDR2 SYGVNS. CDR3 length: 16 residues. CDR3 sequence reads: CASSDPGQGTNEKLFF. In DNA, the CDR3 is TGTGCCAGCAGTGACCCCGGACAGGGAACTAATGAAAAACTGTTTTTT. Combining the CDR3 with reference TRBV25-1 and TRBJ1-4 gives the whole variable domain EADIYQTPRYLVIGTGKKITLECSQTMGHDKMYWYQQDPGMELHLIHYSYGVNSTEKGDLSSESTVSRIRTEHFPLTLESARPSHTSQYLCASSDPGQGTNEKLFFGSGTQLSVL.

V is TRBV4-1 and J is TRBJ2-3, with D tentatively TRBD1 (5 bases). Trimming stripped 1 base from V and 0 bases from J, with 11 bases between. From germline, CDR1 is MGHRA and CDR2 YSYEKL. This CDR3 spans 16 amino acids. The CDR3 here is CASSQVGRISTDTQYF. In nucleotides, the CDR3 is TGCGCCAGCAGCCAAGTGGGGCGAATTAGCACAGATACGCAGTATTTT.

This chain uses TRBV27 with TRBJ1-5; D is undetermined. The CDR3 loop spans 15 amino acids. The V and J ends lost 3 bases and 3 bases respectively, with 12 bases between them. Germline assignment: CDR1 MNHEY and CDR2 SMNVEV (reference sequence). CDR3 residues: CASSFEGGNNQPQHF. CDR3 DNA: TGTGCCAGCAGTTTCGAGGGAGGGAACAATCAGCCCCAGCATTTT.

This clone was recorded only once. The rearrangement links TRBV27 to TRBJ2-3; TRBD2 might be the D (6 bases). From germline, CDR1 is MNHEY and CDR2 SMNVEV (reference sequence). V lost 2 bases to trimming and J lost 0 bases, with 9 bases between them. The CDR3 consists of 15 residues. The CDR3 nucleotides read TGTGCCAGCAGTTTAGGGGGGATTAGCACAGATACGCAGTATTTT. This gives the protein CASSLGGISTDTQYF.

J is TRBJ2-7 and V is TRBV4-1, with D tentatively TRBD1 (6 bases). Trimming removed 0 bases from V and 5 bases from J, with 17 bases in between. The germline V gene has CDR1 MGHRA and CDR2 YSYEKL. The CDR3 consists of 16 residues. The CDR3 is CASSQDSARGAHEQYF. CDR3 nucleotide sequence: TGCGCCAGCAGCCAAGATTCGGCCAGGGGCGCCCACGAGCAGTACTTC.